The rows below give T cell receptor beta chains drawn from one sample of a study of technical replicates of blood from a few donors. The repertoire was sequenced with immunoSEQ multiplex PCR; TCRdb's copy has only in-frame clones and lacks some. The repertoire consists of some 15,000 clones, with 83% occurring once and the leading ten covering around an eighth. The sequencing input was PBMCs. These receptors were obtained from a human donor in good health. CDR3s include the opening cysteine and the closing phenylalanine or tryptophan. Fields, in order: V gene, J gene, D gene, clone size, CDR3 DNA, CDR3 protein. D genes are given only for firm matches. Expanded clones are given a class, and other clones once, few, many or no size at all.

>TRBV2|TRBJ1-5|NA|NA
TGTGCCAGCAGTGAAGCCCTTCCGGTACAGCCCCAGCATTTT
CASSEALPVQPQHF
>TRBV28|TRBJ2-1|NA|NA
TGTGCCAGCAGCGCGATCGGGGGATCCTACAATGAGCAGTTCTTC
CASSAIGGSYNEQFF
>TRBV11-2|TRBJ1-1|NA|NA
TGTGCCAGCAGCCCTGGGACGGGGGAAGGCACTGAAGCTTTCTTT
CASSPGTGEGTEAFF
>TRBV5-4|TRBJ2-1|TRBD2|NA
TGTGCCAGCAGCCTAAGACTAGCGGGAGTCAATGAGCAGTTCTTC
CASSLRLAGVNEQFF
>TRBV11-2|TRBJ1-5|NA|NA
TGTGCCAGCAGCTCTTCAGGGGATAGCAATCAGCCCCAGCATTTT
CASSSSGDSNQPQHF
>TRBV4-1|TRBJ2-7|NA|NA
TGCGCCAGCAGCCAAGGACATGGAACCTACGAGCAGTACTTC
CASSQGHGTYEQYF
>TRBV28|TRBJ1-4|NA|NA
TGTGCCAGCAGTTTACCCCGGGGGGGGAATGAAAAACTGTTTTTT
CASSLPRGGNEKLFF
>TRBV7-9|TRBJ1-3|NA|NA
TGTGCCAGCAGCTTATCGGGGGGGCCCTCTGGAAACACCATATATTTT
CASSLSGGPSGNTIYF
>TRBV9|TRBJ2-2|NA|once
TGTGCCAGCAGCGTCGATAGCGGAGTTAACACCGGGGAGCTGTTTTTT
CASSVDSGVNTGELFF
>TRBV5-1|TRBJ1-3|NA|few
TGCGCCAGCAGCCCCCGGACAGACGGAAACACCATATATTTT
CASSPRTDGNTIYF
>TRBV27|TRBJ2-6|NA|NA
TGTGCCAGCAGTTCGAAGAGCTCTGGGGCCAACGTCCTGACTTTC
CASSSKSSGANVLTF
>TRBV14|TRBJ1-2|NA|NA
TGTGCCAGCAGCCAAGATTTGGCGGCAGCAAACTATGGCTACACCTTC
CASSQDLAAANYGYTF
>TRBV30|TRBJ2-1|TRBD2|NA
TGTGCCTGGAGTTTGACTAGCGTCTACAATGAGCAGTTCTTC
CAWSLTSVYNEQFF
>TRBV7-2|TRBJ2-7|NA|NA
TGTGCCAGCAGCCCGCCTGCTAGCGCCGCCTACGAGCAGTACTTC
CASSPPASAAYEQYF
>TRBV19|TRBJ1-5|TRBD1|NA
TGTGCCAGTAAGGATGGACAGGGAGGGAAACAGCCCCAGCATTTT
CASKDGQGGKQPQHF
>TRBV28|TRBJ2-3|NA|NA
TGTGCCAGCAGTACAAGGACCGGAGGTGGGACAGATACGCAGTATTTT
CASSTRTGGGTDTQYF
>TRBV6-4|TRBJ2-1|NA|NA
TGTGCCAGCAGTGATGTTGGGGGCCGTGAGCAGTTCTTC
CASSDVGGREQFF
>TRBV7-6|TRBJ1-3|NA|NA
TGTGCCAGCAGCTTAGTATCCTCTGGAAACACCATATATTTT
CASSLVSSGNTIYF
>TRBV20-1|TRBJ2-1|TRBD1|NA
TGCAGTGCTACAGGGGGCAAGGAGTTCTTC
CSATGGKEFF
>TRBV5-6|TRBJ2-7|TRBD1|NA
TGTGCCAGCAGCTTGGGGGACAGGATCTACGAGCAGTACTTC
CASSLGDRIYEQYF
>TRBV5-1|TRBJ2-7|NA|NA
TGCGCCAGCAGCTTATCAGGGGTCGCATCCTACGAGCAGTACTTC
CASSLSGVASYEQYF
>TRBV4-2|TRBJ2-3|NA|NA
TGTGCCAGCAGCCAAGATACCGGAGGCACAGATACGCAGTATTTT
CASSQDTGGTDTQYF
>TRBV10-3|TRBJ1-1|NA|NA
TGTGCCATCAGTGAGTCTTGGGAGACTGAAGCTTTCTTT
CAISESWETEAFF
>TRBV19|TRBJ1-2|TRBD1|NA
TGTGCCAGTAGTACCCTTAGGGGACAGGGAGGAGGCTATGGCTACACCTTC
CASSTLRGQGGGYGYTF
>TRBV11-2|TRBJ2-1|NA|NA
TGTGCCAGCAGCCTAAACAATGAGCAGTTCTTC
CASSLNNEQFF
>TRBV13|TRBJ2-7|NA|NA
TGTGCCAGCAGCTTAGGGGGTCGAGCCCGGGAGGAGCAGTACTTC
CASSLGGRAREEQYF
>TRBV18|TRBJ1-5|TRBD1|few
TGTGCCAGCTCACTTGACAGGGGGCTCGGTCAGCCCCAGCATTTT
CASSLDRGLGQPQHF
>TRBV7-6|TRBJ2-1|TRBD2|NA
TGTGCCAGCAGCCCTGATGGGCTAGCGGGGTACAATGAGCAGTTCTTC
CASSPDGLAGYNEQFF
>TRBV28|TRBJ1-5|NA|NA
TGTGCCAGTGTTACAGGATCCTATAGCAATCAGCCCCAGCATTTT
CASVTGSYSNQPQHF
>TRBV28|TRBJ1-1|TRBD1|few
TGTGCCAGCAGTTTATGGCAGGGGGCGGGTACTGAAGCTTTCTTT
CASSLWQGAGTEAFF
>TRBV5-1|TRBJ2-1|TRBD1|NA
TGCGCCAGCAGCTTGACGGGACAGGGAAGTAACAATGAGCAGTTCTTC
CASSLTGQGSNNEQFF
>TRBV6-5|TRBJ1-1|TRBD1|once
TGTGCCAGCAGTCAACGGACAGGGGAGACTGAAGCTTTCTTT
CASSQRTGETEAFF
>TRBV6-6|TRBJ1-5|NA|NA
TGTGCTAGCTGCATCGGGCAGGGACAGCCCCAGCATTTT
CASCIGQGQPQHF
>TRBV30|TRBJ1-5|TRBD1|NA
TGTGCCTGGAGTTTAACAGGGGTCGGCAATCAGCCCCAGCATTTT
CAWSLTGVGNQPQHF
>TRBV30|TRBJ1-1|NA|NA
TGTGCCTGGACCAGGGGGAACACTGAAGCTTTCTTT
CAWTRGNTEAFF
>TRBV10-2|TRBJ1-1|TRBD1|NA
TGCGCCAGCAGTGACCTATGGACAGGGGGGACTGAAGCTTTCTTT
CASSDLWTGGTEAFF
>TRBV11-2|TRBJ1-3|TRBD1|once
TGTGCCAGCAGCTTAGACTACAGGGGTACTGGAAACACCATATATTTT
CASSLDYRGTGNTIYF
>TRBV19|TRBJ2-3|TRBD2|NA
TGTGCCAGCGTAGCGGGTGGGGGCACAGATACGCAGTATTTT
CASVAGGGTDTQYF
>TRBV6-4|TRBJ2-2|NA|NA
TGTGCCAGCCGCGAGGGGGGGGACACCGGGGAGCTGTTTTTT
CASREGGDTGELFF
>TRBV2|TRBJ1-1|NA|NA
TGTGCCAGCACCCCCCGCGTGAACACTGAAGCTTTCTTT
CASTPRVNTEAFF
>TRBV18|TRBJ1-3|NA|NA
TGTGCCAGCTATCCGGAGGGCAGCTTTGGAAACACCATATATTTT
CASYPEGSFGNTIYF
>TRBV9|TRBJ2-2|TRBD2|NA
TGTGCCAGCAGCGTAGTCCCTAGCGGGAGGGGGGAGCTGTTTTTT
CASSVVPSGRGELFF
>TRBV5-6|TRBJ2-2|NA|once
TGTGCCAGCAGCTTGGGTCATAACACCGGGGAGCTGTTTTTT
CASSLGHNTGELFF
>TRBV27|TRBJ1-4|NA|NA
TGTGCCAGCAGTTTAAACAGTTGGTACGCAACTAATGAAAAACTGTTTTTT
CASSLNSWYATNEKLFF
>TRBV9|TRBJ2-5|TRBD2|NA
TGTGCCAGCAGCGGCTCCGGGACTAGCGGAGAGACCCAGTACTTC
CASSGSGTSGETQYF
>TRBV19|TRBJ2-5|TRBD1|few
TGTGCCAGTAGCCTGCAGCAGGGGGCGGAATGGGGGACCCAGTACTTC
CASSLQQGAEWGTQYF
>TRBV15|TRBJ2-7|NA|NA
TGTGCCACCAGCAGAGACTCACAGGGCCACGAGCAGTACTTC
CATSRDSQGHEQYF
>TRBV5-1|TRBJ2-3|NA|NA
TGCGCCAGCAGCTTGGGGCCAGGGGTAGATACGCAGTATTTT
CASSLGPGVDTQYF
>TRBV27|TRBJ2-2|NA|NA
TGTGCCAGCAGTCTGGGTCGGGCCGGGGAGCTGTTTTTT
CASSLGRAGELFF
>TRBV6-5|TRBJ1-5|TRBD1|few
TGTGCCAGCAGCCACGGAGGGGGCGAGAGGCCCCAGCATTTT
CASSHGGGERPQHF
>TRBV19|TRBJ2-1|TRBD2|NA
TGTGCCAGTAGCGGAGGGAGGGAATACAATGAGCAGTTCTTC
CASSGGREYNEQFF
>TRBV7-2|TRBJ2-1|TRBD2|NA
TGTGCCAGCAGCTTACCGAAACTAGCGGGGGCGAGCTCCTACAATGAGCAGTTCTTC
CASSLPKLAGASSYNEQFF
>TRBV5-4|TRBJ2-2|TRBD1|NA
TGTGCCAGCAGCTTGGGGCAGGGGGCAATTGCCGGGGAGCTGTTTTTT
CASSLGQGAIAGELFF
>TRBV7-2|TRBJ2-5|TRBD2|NA
TGTGCCAGCCAGCGGGGGACTCAAGAGACCCAGTACTTC
CASQRGTQETQYF
>TRBV5-4|TRBJ2-1|NA|NA
TGTGCCAGCAGCTCGGACAGTAACCCTAGAGATGAGCAGTTCTTC
CASSSDSNPRDEQFF
>TRBV5-4|TRBJ1-3|TRBD1|few
TGTGCCAGCAGCATTCAGGGGGAAGCTGGAAACACCATATATTTT
CASSIQGEAGNTIYF
>TRBV7-3|TRBJ2-7|NA|NA
TGTGCCAGCAGCCCCGGGCAGGGCGAGCAGTACTTC
CASSPGQGEQYF